A selection of T cell receptor beta chains follows, all from one sample in a study of shared clonotypes between healthy human individuals. Profiled with immunoSEQ multiplex PCR; TCRdb holds only in-frame clones, not every one. The table includes about 1.1 million clones, more than 75% detected once. The material sequenced was memory CD4+ T cells from PBMCs. The source of these receptors is a man between 18 and 35 years old in good health. Some clones in this sample may be carry-over from other donors' samples. Both conserved end residues are part of each CDR3. D genes are given only for firm matches. A clone size is listed for some rows: how often the clone was seen (once, few, many), or a class if it is expanded.

j_call clone_size d_call v_call cdr3_aa cdr3_nt
TRBJ2-7 - - TRBV29-1 CSASPGRSYEQYF TGCAGCGCAAGTCCGGGACGGAGCTACGAGCAGTACTTC
TRBJ2-7 - TRBD1 TRBV5-5 CASSFNAGTGGSEQYF TGTGCCAGCAGCTTCAACGCCGGGACAGGGGGCTCTGAGCAGTACTTC
TRBJ1-2 - - TRBV2 CASSEEGVRNGYTF TGTGCCAGCAGTGAAGAGGGGGTACGCAATGGCTACACCTTC
TRBJ2-5 - - TRBV5-1 CASSLWGPGETQYF TGCGCCAGCAGCTTGTGGGGGCCCGGGGAGACCCAGTACTTC
TRBJ2-5 - - TRBV4-2 CASSQDRLETQYF TGTGCCAGCAGCCAAGATCGATTAGAGACCCAGTACTTC
TRBJ1-6 - TRBD1 TRBV5-1 CASSPVGQNNSPLHF TGCGCCAGCAGCCCGGTGGGACAGAATAATTCACCCCTCCACTTT
TRBJ2-1 - - TRBV6-6 CASSPQGNNEQFF TGTGCCAGCAGTCCCCAGGGAAACAATGAGCAGTTCTTC
TRBJ2-2 - TRBD2 TRBV2 CASSEEASGINTGELFF TGTGCCAGCAGTGAAGAGGCTAGCGGGATAAACACCGGGGAGCTGTTTTTT
TRBJ1-2 - - TRBV6-1 CASSEGGGSNYGYTF TGTGCCAGCAGTGAAGGGGGGGGTTCTAACTATGGCTACACCTTC
TRBJ1-1 - - TRBV14 CASSQVRGTTEAFF TGTGCCAGCAGCCAAGTCCGGGGGACCACTGAAGCTTTCTTT
TRBJ2-7 - - TRBV20-1 CSARGSEQYF TGCAGTGCTAGAGGATCCGAGCAGTACTTC
TRBJ1-1 few - TRBV27 CARQGGPEAFF TGTGCCCGTCAGGGAGGCCCTGAAGCTTTCTTT
TRBJ2-6 - - TRBV7-9 CASSHPSGANVLTF TGTGCCAGCAGTCACCCCTCTGGGGCCAACGTCCTGACTTTC
TRBJ1-4 few - TRBV28 CASRVGGEKLFF TGTGCCAGCAGAGTCGGAGGTGAAAAACTGTTTTTT
TRBJ2-3 few - TRBV2 CASIPLTDTQYF TGTGCCAGCATCCCCCTCACAGATACGCAGTATTTT
TRBJ1-1 - TRBD1 TRBV5-4 CASSLDRGNTEAFF TGTGCCAGCAGCTTGGACAGGGGGAACACTGAAGCTTTCTTT
TRBJ2-3 - TRBD2 TRBV19 CASSIVLAPDTQYF TGTGCCAGTAGTATAGTACTAGCGCCAGATACGCAGTATTTT
TRBJ2-7 - - TRBV5-4 CASSLDGRSSYEQYF TGTGCCAGCAGCTTGGACGGAAGGAGCTCCTACGAGCAGTACTTC
TRBJ2-7 - - TRBV4-1 CASSPGLQGTYEQYF TGCGCCAGCAGCCCAGGTTTGCAGGGCACCTACGAGCAGTACTTC
TRBJ1-4 - - TRBV7-2 CASSPLWGDEKLFF TGTGCCAGCAGCCCCCTGTGGGGAGATGAAAAACTGTTTTTT
TRBJ1-1 - - TRBV7-2 CASSLVENEAFF TGTGCCAGCAGCTTAGTTGAGAATGAAGCTTTCTTT
TRBJ2-6 - - TRBV27 CASSMGTGANVLTF TGTGCCAGCAGTATGGGTACTGGGGCCAACGTCCTGACTTTC
TRBJ1-1 - - TRBV28 CASSLRGFKEAFF TGTGCCAGCAGCCTGAGGGGGTTTAAGGAAGCTTTCTTT
TRBJ1-5 - TRBD1 TRBV25-1 CASISLPGQGNNQPQHF TGTGCCAGCATCAGCCTCCCGGGACAGGGGAACAATCAGCCCCAGCATTTT
TRBJ1-5 few TRBD1 TRBV28 CASSNPTGQPQHF TGTGCCAGCAGTAACCCGACAGGGCAGCCCCAGCATTTT
TRBJ2-3 - TRBD2 TRBV5-1 CASSAAGAPDTQYF TGCGCCAGCAGCGCAGCGGGAGCCCCAGATACGCAGTATTTT
TRBJ2-5 - - TRBV5-1 CASSLGTQETQYF TGCGCCAGCAGCTTGGGGACCCAAGAGACCCAGTACTTC
TRBJ2-1 - - TRBV5-4 CASSFLDSYNEQFF TGTGCCAGCAGCTTTTTAGACAGTTACAATGAGCAGTTCTTC
TRBJ2-5 - TRBD1 TRBV25-1 CASSDSFYGQAQETQYF TGTGCCAGCAGTGACTCTTTTTACGGACAGGCACAAGAGACCCAGTACTTC
TRBJ1-3 - TRBD1 TRBV5-1 CASSLAGTAILSGNTIYF TGCGCCAGCAGCTTGGCCGGGACAGCGATACTTTCTGGAAACACCATATATTTT
TRBJ1-2 - TRBD1 TRBV5-4 CASSNHPSSPGQGGVGYTF TGTGCCAGCAGCAACCACCCCTCCTCCCCGGGACAGGGGGGGGTTGGCTACACCTTC
TRBJ2-2 - - TRBV10-2 CASRPGHTGELFF TGCGCCAGCCGGCCGGGCCACACCGGGGAGCTGTTTTTT
TRBJ2-7 - TRBD1 TRBV7-8 CASSSDRAEQYF TGTGCCAGCAGCTCGGACAGGGCCGAGCAGTACTTC
TRBJ2-7 - TRBD2 TRBV7-2 CASSLVGTSQFEQYF TGTGCCAGCAGCTTAGTGGGGACTAGCCAGTTCGAGCAGTACTTC
TRBJ1-2 - TRBD1 TRBV28 CASRKPQGAGGYTF TGTGCCAGCAGAAAACCCCAGGGGGCTGGTGGCTACACCTTC
TRBJ1-2 - TRBD1 TRBV6-1 CASSEGAGGGHYGYTF TGTGCCAGCAGTGAAGGGGCAGGGGGCGGTCACTATGGCTACACCTTC
TRBJ2-1 - - TRBV2 CASGKALYNEQFF TGTGCCAGCGGGAAGGCCCTCTACAATGAGCAGTTCTTC
TRBJ1-1 once - TRBV18 CASSPPSRERTEAFF TGTGCCAGCTCACCACCGTCCAGGGAAAGGACTGAAGCTTTCTTT
TRBJ2-2 many - TRBV11-1 CARLRPPVRAGELFF TGTGCCAGACTTCGTCCTCCGGTTCGCGCCGGGGAGCTGTTTTTT
TRBJ2-7 - - TRBV28 CASSGYPGGGGGYEQYF TGTGCCAGCAGTGGGTATCCAGGAGGGGGAGGTGGCTACGAGCAGTACTTC
TRBJ2-3 - TRBD2 TRBV7-2 CASSPVGGRGGDTQYF TGTGCCAGCAGCCCCGTCGGCGGGAGGGGAGGAGATACGCAGTATTTT
TRBJ1-2 - - TRBV7-2 CASSPTYSGHGYTF TGTGCCAGCAGCCCAACCTATTCAGGCCATGGCTACACCTTC
TRBJ1-4 - - TRBV18 CASSLMTEVATNEKLFF TGTGCCAGCTCCCTAATGACAGAGGTTGCAACTAATGAAAAACTGTTTTTT
TRBJ2-7 few TRBD2 TRBV11-2 CASSLDAGEGYEQYF TGTGCCAGCAGCTTAGATGCCGGGGAGGGCTACGAGCAGTACTTC